Below, 29 T cell receptor beta chains from the same sample are listed, as sequenced in a study of Tregs in tolerant kidney transplant recipients. Using immunoSEQ multiplex PCR, the repertoire was profiled, and TCRdb retains in-frame clones only, with some absent. The table lists just over 15,000 clones, 90% to 95% of them singletons. The sample comprised CD8+ T cells from blood. All receptors derive from a human donor in good health.

The rearrangement uses TRBV4-1 and TRBJ2-3; D possibly corresponds to TRBD2 (6 bases). The CDR3 sequence is 19 residues long. The V and J ends lost 0 bases and 0 bases respectively, with 19 bases between them. In germline, CDR1 is MGHRA, CDR2 YSYEKL. CDR3 DNA: TGCGCCAGCAGCCAAGATCGGGTTAGCGGAATATCTAGCACAGATACGCAGTATTTT. Protein product: CASSQDRVSGISSTDTQYF.

As DNA, the CDR3 is TGTGCCAGCAGTGAACAGGGTTTGTGGTTCTTC. Protein product: CASSEQGLWFF. The rearrangement uses TRBV25-1 and TRBJ2-1; weak D call: TRBD1 (5 bases). V lost 2 bases to trimming and J lost 15 bases, with 11 bases between them. The CDR3 loop spans 11 amino acids. The germline V gene encodes CDR1 MGHDK and CDR2 SYGVNS.

This clone was recorded only once. CDR3 in DNA: TGTGCCAGCAGCCCGGGACTAGCGGGGGCCGCAGCGAGCACAGATACGCAGTATTTT. Protein sequence: CASSPGLAGAAASTDTQYF. The chain links TRBV5-6 to TRBJ2-3, with 14 bases lining up with TRBD2. The V segment lost 4 bases and the J segment 0 bases; nucleotides outside the gene matches: 10. This CDR3 comprises 19 residues. Germline V gene sequence: CDR1 SGHDT, CDR2 YYEEEE. The entire variable domain, with the rest obtained from reference TRBV5-6 and TRBJ2-3, is as follows: DAGVTQSPTHLIKTRGQQVTLRCSPKSGHDTVSWYQQALGQGPQFIFQYYEEEERQRGNFPDRFSGHQFPNYSSELNVNALLLGDSALYLCASSPGLAGAAASTDTQYFGPGTRLTVL.

The V call is TRBV30, the J call TRBJ2-2, with D unclear. Trimming cost V 0 bases and J 5 bases, with 10 bases left between them. Germline CDR1 reads GTSNPN; CDR2 reads SVGIG (reference sequence). This CDR3 has 14 residues. The CDR3 sequence: CAWSVGVGTGELFF. Here the CDR3 DNA reads TGTGCCTGGAGTGTAGGAGTCGGTACCGGGGAGCTGTTTTTT.

V gene TRBV7-9 combines with J gene TRBJ2-2, with D possibly matching TRBD1 (5 bases). Germline lookup yields CDR1 SEHNR and CDR2 FQNEAQ (reference sequence). V was cut by 5 bases and J by 6 bases, with 7 bases left in between. This CDR3 region has 12 residues. CDR3 DNA: TGTGCCAGCAGCCAGGGTTCCGGGGAGCTGTTTTTT. It specifies CASSQGSGELFF.

This clone came up once. The chain is built from TRBV6-5 and TRBJ2-5; D may be TRBD1 (7 bases). The V end was cut by 8 bases, the J end by 4 bases, with 20 bases between. The CDR3 contains 15 residues. Germline-derived CDR1 and CDR2 are MNHEY and SVGAGI. The CDR3 region has the DNA TGTGCCAGCCGACAGAGGGCAGGGGGGTTAGAGACCCAGTACTTC. Its protein product is CASRQRAGGLETQYF.

This chain connects TRBV6-6 to TRBJ2-7; unclear D gene. With 0 bases removed from V and 5 bases from J, the gap between germline ends came to 8 bases. The CDR3 contains 13 residues. Germline assignment: CDR1 MNHNY and CDR2 SVGAGI (reference sequence). As DNA, the CDR3 is TGTGCCAGCAGTTACTCCATTCTAGACGAGCAGTACTTC. Encoded protein: CASSYSILDEQYF.

There are a few counts of this clone. The chain recombines TRBV27 with TRBJ2-7; D gene ambiguous. Between the trimmed V and J ends, which lost 6 bases and 3 bases, there was a span of 12 bases. The CDR3 has 13 residues. Per the germline V gene, CDR1 is MNHEY and CDR2 is SMNVEV (reference sequence). The CDR3 is CASSLGVGYEQYF. Here the CDR3 DNA reads TGTGCCAGCAGCCTCGGCGTAGGCTACGAGCAGTACTTC.

The V and J genes are TRBV4-3 and TRBJ1-1; D not resolved. V dropped 1 base and J dropped 2 bases, with 5 bases sitting between them. Germline loops: CDR1 LGHNA, CDR2 YSLEER. This CDR3 is 13 amino acids long. The CDR3 DNA sequence: TGCGCCAGCAGCCAAGGTAGAAACACTGAAGCTTTCTTT. Its protein is CASSQGRNTEAFF.

This chain connects TRBV5-1 to TRBJ2-2, with 8 bases matching TRBD2. The germline V gene encodes CDR1 SGHRS and CDR2 YFSETQ. This CDR3 contains 17 residues. With V trimmed by 3 bases and J by 3 bases, 10 bases remained unmatched. CDR3 bases: TGCGCCAGCAGCTACCCCGCCAGCGGGGGTCACACCGGGGAGCTGTTTTTT. This translates into CASSYPASGGHTGELFF.

The gene calls are TRBV10-3 and TRBJ2-7; D perhaps matches TRBD2 (7 bases). The CDR3 contains 15 residues. V was cut by 3 bases and J by 3 bases, with 15 bases left in between. Germline CDR1 ENHRY, CDR2 SYGVKD. CDR3 in DNA: TGTGCCATCAGTGATGAGGGGGGGACAAACTACGAGCAGTACTTC. It specifies CAISDEGGTNYEQYF.

This clone was counted once. CDR3 DNA: TGTGCCAGCAGCGTAGCCCTCCCCCGGGGCACAGATACGCAGTATTTT. Protein: CASSVALPRGTDTQYF. V and J are TRBV9 and TRBJ2-3; D unclear. The V gene lost 0 bases and the J gene lost 1 base, with 12 bases spanning the gap. Germline CDR1 SGDLS, CDR2 YYNGEE. There are 16 residues in the CDR3.

The chain links TRBV7-2 to TRBJ2-5; D is tentatively TRBD1 or TRBD2 (5 bases each). The germline V gene encodes CDR1 SGHTA and CDR2 FQGNSA. The V end was cut by 1 base, the J end by 4 bases, with 19 bases between. The CDR3 extends over 17 amino acids. In nucleotides, the CDR3 is TGTGCCAGCAGCTTAGAACAGGCAGCCTGGCGGGTAGAGACCCAGTACTTC. It yields the protein CASSLEQAAWRVETQYF.

The chain couples TRBV29-1 to TRBJ2-5; D is perhaps TRBD2 (6 bases). CDR1 and CDR2 (germline): SQVTM, ANQGSEA. The ends were cut back, 1 base at V and 2 bases at J, with 8 bases in the middle. This CDR3 is built from 13 residues. CDR3 protein: CSVEGRGQETQYF. CDR3 DNA: TGCAGCGTTGAAGGGAGGGGACAAGAGACCCAGTACTTC.

The genes are TRBV2 and TRBJ2-3; the D gene could be TRBD1 or TRBD2 (7 bases each). This CDR3 is 13 amino acids long. V was clipped by 9 bases and J by 2 bases, with 12 bases between them. Per germline, CDR1 SNHLY and CDR2 FYNNEI. Here the CDR3 DNA reads TGTGCCAGACAGGGGAGGGACACAGATACGCAGTATTTT. Encoded protein: CARQGRDTDTQYF.

The chain joins TRBV27 to TRBJ1-1; D unclear. The V end was cut by 6 bases, the J end by 1 base, with 18 bases between. CDR1 and CDR2 (germline): MNHEY, SMNVEV (reference sequence). The CDR3 covers 16 residues. CDR3 DNA: TGTGCCAGCAGCCGGAACCGGGAAACTGGGAACACTGAAGCTTTCTTT. Amino acids: CASSRNRETGNTEAFF.

This chain joins TRBV5-5 and TRBJ1-3; 10 positions match TRBD1. Trimming at V came to 3 bases and at J to 4 bases, leaving 16 bases not matched to a gene. Germline CDR1 reads SGHKS; CDR2 reads YYEKEE (reference sequence). The length of the CDR3 is 19 residues. Here the CDR3 DNA reads TGTGCCAGCAGCTATTACGGGACAGGGGAGACTGTGCGGGGAAACACCATATATTTT. Translation: CASSYYGTGETVRGNTIYF.

V usage is TRBV2 and J usage is TRBJ2-1, with 9 bases matching TRBD2. The CDR3 totals 18 residues. The junction had 10 bases not matched to a gene; V was cut back by 4 bases and J by 0 bases. From germline, CDR1 is SNHLY and CDR2 FYNNEI. The DNA of the CDR3 is TGTGCCAGCAGTGCGGGACTAGCCGTGGCCGCCTCCTACAATGAGCAGTTCTTC. Translation gives CASSAGLAVAASYNEQFF.

V is TRBV6-5 and J is TRBJ2-7; 9 bases fit TRBD2. Germline V gives CDR1 MNHEY, CDR2 SVGAGI. V shed 0 bases and J 2 bases; nucleotides not matched to a gene: 5. The CDR3 length is 16 residues. The CDR3 spells CASSYSTSGRPYEQYF. The CDR3 nucleotides are TGTGCCAGCAGTTACTCGACGAGCGGGAGGCCCTACGAGCAGTACTTC.

This chain connects TRBV11-3 to TRBJ2-6; D is undetermined. Germline values: CDR1 SGHNT, CDR2 YENEEA. Trimming cost V 1 base and J 1 base, with 20 bases left between them. The CDR3 sequence is 20 residues long. CDR3 sequence: CASSLAPRGPEVSGANVLTF. The CDR3 region has the DNA TGTGCCAGCAGCTTAGCCCCGAGAGGCCCCGAGGTATCTGGGGCCAACGTCCTGACTTTC.

This rearrangement joins TRBV2 to TRBJ2-7, with 11 nucleotides matching TRBD2. The CDR3 is made up of 14 amino acids. Losses at the gene ends were 6 bases for V and 2 bases for J; bases not matched to a gene: 3. Germline loops: CDR1 SNHLY, CDR2 FYNNEI. CDR3 sequence (DNA): TGTGCCAGCAGGGAGACTAGCGGGGCCTACGAGCAGTACTTC. Translation gives CASRETSGAYEQYF.

This clone was seen once. This chain links TRBV27 with TRBJ2-7; D is perhaps TRBD2 (7 bases). V lost 2 bases to trimming and J lost 3 bases, with 14 bases between them. CDR1 MNHEY and CDR2 SMNVEV come from the germline V gene (reference sequence). The CDR3 is made up of 15 amino acids. CDR3 amino acids: CASSLGRGGVYEQYF. The CDR3 DNA sequence: TGTGCCAGCAGTTTAGGGCGCGGGGGCGTCTACGAGCAGTACTTC.

This clone was counted a single time. V is TRBV7-2 and J is TRBJ1-2; TRBD1 aligns across 12 bases. V lost 1 base to trimming and J lost 7 bases; unmatched junction nucleotides: 4. Germline values: CDR1 SGHTA, CDR2 FQGNSA. The length of the CDR3 is 15 residues. The CDR3 coding sequence is TGTGCCAGCAGCTTAGTCGGGACAGGGGGCGCTGGCTACACCTTC. Protein product: CASSLVGTGGAGYTF.

The CDR3 DNA reads as TGTGCCAGCAGCCCCCCGGCGCCCTCCTACGAGCAGTACTTC. Protein: CASSPPAPSYEQYF. J is TRBJ2-7 and V is TRBV7-9; unclear D gene. V lost 5 bases, J lost 0 bases, and 11 bases lay in between. The germline V gene has CDR1 SEHNR and CDR2 FQNEAQ (reference sequence). The CDR3 sequence is 14 residues long.

For the CDR3, the DNA is TGTGCCAGCAGCTCTCGGGACAGGGGTGACGAGCAGTACTTC. This translates into CASSSRDRGDEQYF. The V and J genes are TRBV7-9 and TRBJ2-7; TRBD1 aligns across 10 bases. Germline loops: CDR1 SEHNR, CDR2 FQNEAQ (reference sequence). The CDR3 consists of 14 residues. Trimming at V came to 4 bases and at J to 5 bases, leaving 5 bases not matched to a gene.

The genes are TRBV7-9 and TRBJ1-5; D call uncertain. The CDR3 is 14 residues long. V shed 1 base and J shed 6 bases, with 10 bases lying between them. Germline V gives CDR1 SEHNR, CDR2 FQNEAQ (reference sequence). Here the CDR3 DNA reads TGTGCCAGCAGCTTAGATCTGTGGGGTCAGCCCCAGCATTTT. Its protein product is CASSLDLWGQPQHF. The full variable domain, completed using reference TRBV7-9 and TRBJ1-5, is DTGVSQNPRHKITKRGQNVTFRCDPISEHNRLYWYRQTLGQGPEFLTYFQNEAQLEKSRLLSDRFSAERPKGSFSTLEIQRTEQGDSAMYLCASSLDLWGQPQHFGDGTRLSIL.

The chain recombines TRBV9 with TRBJ2-1; a possible D gene is TRBD1 (5 bases). The ends were cut back, 0 bases at V and 1 base at J, with 14 bases in the middle. The CDR3 runs 17 residues. In germline, CDR1 is SGDLS, CDR2 YYNGEE. The CDR3: CASSVGLLAGSYNEQFF. The CDR3 coding sequence is TGTGCCAGCAGCGTAGGCTTGTTGGCAGGGTCCTACAATGAGCAGTTCTTC.

The chain has TRBV29-1 and TRBJ1-2, with no clear D. Germline CDR1 reads SQVTM; CDR2 reads ANQGSEA. V lost 7 bases, J lost 5 bases, and 17 bases lay in between. The CDR3 length is 13 residues. The CDR3 spells CSAYSLGHYGYTF. The CDR3 DNA reads TGCAGCGCATACAGTCTAGGGCATTATGGCTACACCTTC.

The V and J genes are TRBV7-3 and TRBJ2-1, with D perhaps TRBD1 (5 bases). The CDR3 has 14 residues. Germline CDR1 is SGHTA and CDR2 is FQGTGA. The ends were cut back, 5 bases at V and 3 bases at J, with 11 bases in the middle. CDR3 protein: CASSPSQGYNEQFF. CDR3 in DNA: TGTGCCAGCAGCCCATCTCAGGGCTACAATGAGCAGTTCTTC.